This TCR beta chain stems from a study of blood T cells in healthy people across ages. Looking at the study overall: Template switching retrieved approximately one barcoded beta molecule for each two T cells. Points from the study as a whole: Changes seen in expanded clonotypes were possibly confounded by donor CMV status left unknown.

With a J-beta primer mix and a sample-barcoded 5' primer, a second PCR ran 7 to 11 cycles. TCRdb ran MiXCR on the 5' RACE reads and lists one entry per CDR3 protein. The sample has about 1.4 million distinct CDR3 sequences, approximately 59% seen once. The V segment lost 2 bases and the J segment 9 bases; nucleotides outside the gene matches: 11. Germline V gene lookup returns CDR1 SGHAT and CDR2 FQNNGV. The CDR3 is made up of 16 amino acids. Healthy Caucasians from Russia aged about 6 to 90 served as donors. The study isolated at least 6.5 million PBMCs from each sample. Note on this clonotype: The antigen remains unidentified.

The receptor was isolated from a man between 18 and 35 years old in good health. The chain uses TRBV11-2 and TRBJ2-1; 9 bases line up with TRBD1. The sample comprised blood. Here the CDR3 reads CASSLLGGQGGTEQFF. CDR3 coding DNA: TGTGCCAGCAGCTTACTCGGGGGACAGGGAGGCACTGAGCAGTTCTTC.